Listed below are T cell receptor beta chains from one sample, sequenced in a study of vaccination and CD4 T cells after COVID-19. Using its own MiXCR run on the PCR reads, TCRdb lists one record per CDR3 protein. The sample comprises approximately 7,000 distinct CDR3 sequences, roughly a third of which are singletons, and about 25% rests with the top ten. What these receptors recognize is not known. Specimen: CD4+ T cells from blood, cultured in vitro. All receptors derive from a human donor in good health. Both conserved end residues are part of each CDR3. A D gene is named only where the DNA matches it firmly. The size entry is marked missing in some rows and otherwise reads once, few, many or a size class.

j_gene: TRBJ2-5
d_gene: TRBD2
abundance: .
v_gene: TRBV19
CDR3aa: CASSPTGTTRETQYF
CDR3nt: TGTGCCAGTAGTCCTACCGGGACTACCAGGGAGACCCAGTACTTC

j_gene: TRBJ1-2
d_gene: TRBD1
abundance: few
v_gene: TRBV6-1
CDR3aa: CASSRQGADGYTF
CDR3nt: TGTGCCAGCAGTCGACAGGGAGCGGATGGCTACACCTTC

j_gene: TRBJ2-5
d_gene: .
abundance: .
v_gene: TRBV20-1
CDR3aa: CSARTGTEEETQYF
CDR3nt: TGCAGTGCTAGAACCGGGACGGAAGAAGAGACCCAGTACTTC

j_gene: TRBJ2-7
d_gene: .
abundance: .
v_gene: TRBV2
CDR3aa: CASTPRPGYNEQYF
CDR3nt: TGTGCCAGCACCCCTCGCCCAGGGTATAACGAGCAGTACTTC

j_gene: TRBJ1-1
d_gene: .
abundance: few
v_gene: TRBV20-1
CDR3aa: CSARGDPEAFF
CDR3nt: TGCAGTGCTAGAGGGGACCCTGAAGCTTTCTTT

j_gene: TRBJ1-1
d_gene: .
abundance: .
v_gene: TRBV7-9
CDR3aa: CASSSRGGDTEAFF
CDR3nt: TGTGCCAGCAGCTCCCGAGGGGGGGACACTGAAGCTTTCTTT

j_gene: TRBJ1-1
d_gene: TRBD1
abundance: .
v_gene: TRBV6-1
CDR3aa: CATYRDRGTEAFF
CDR3nt: TGTGCCACCTACCGGGACAGGGGAACTGAAGCTTTCTTT

j_gene: TRBJ2-5
d_gene: TRBD1
abundance: few
v_gene: TRBV6-8
CDR3aa: CASAHRGPRTQYF
CDR3nt: TGTGCCAGCGCCCACAGGGGGCCCCGGACCCAGTACTTC

j_gene: TRBJ1-1
d_gene: TRBD1
abundance: .
v_gene: TRBV2
CDR3aa: CASSGRRRTGITEAFF
CDR3nt: TGTGCCAGCAGTGGTAGACGTAGGACAGGGATCACTGAAGCTTTCTTT

j_gene: TRBJ1-1
d_gene: .
abundance: .
v_gene: TRBV20-1
CDR3aa: CSARIQGKNTEAFF
CDR3nt: TGCAGTGCTAGAATCCAGGGGAAGAACACTGAAGCTTTCTTT

j_gene: TRBJ2-7
d_gene: TRBD1
abundance: .
v_gene: TRBV5-1
CDR3aa: CASSLIQGTAYEQYF
CDR3nt: TGCGCCAGCAGCTTAATCCAAGGGACAGCCTACGAGCAGTACTTC

j_gene: TRBJ2-3
d_gene: .
abundance: .
v_gene: TRBV7-2
CDR3aa: CASSSRTDTQYF
CDR3nt: TGTGCCAGCAGTTCCCGTACAGATACGCAGTATTTT

j_gene: TRBJ1-1
d_gene: .
abundance: .
v_gene: TRBV14
CDR3aa: CASSQDNWAGQAFF
CDR3nt: TGTGCCAGCAGCCAAGATAATTGGGCAGGCCAAGCTTTCTTT

j_gene: TRBJ1-2
d_gene: .
abundance: .
v_gene: TRBV6-2/TRBV6-3
CDR3aa: CASSYLTTSTNYGYTF
CDR3nt: TGTGCCAGCAGTTACTTAACCACTTCAACGAACTATGGCTACACCTTC

j_gene: TRBJ1-5
d_gene: .
abundance: few
v_gene: TRBV2
CDR3aa: CASSADGNQPQHF
CDR3nt: TGTGCCAGCAGCGCTGACGGCAATCAGCCCCAGCATTTT